The 14 T cell receptor beta chains listed next were all sequenced from one sample in a study of identical twins. From the 5' RACE reads, TCRdb called clonotypes with MiXCR, one entry per CDR3 protein. The sample includes hundreds of thousands of distinct CDR3 sequences, 5.5% to 6.5% of them seen just once. Sample: naive T cells sorted from blood. The origin of the receptors is a man younger than 30 in good health.

In this sample, this clonotype turned up a few times. This chain links TRBV9 with TRBJ2-3, with D possibly TRBD2 on 5 matching bases. Looked up from germline, CDR1 is SGDLS and CDR2 is YYNGEE. This CDR3 has 14 amino acids. The V gene lost 2 bases and the J gene lost 2 bases, with 9 bases spanning the gap. For the CDR3, the DNA is TGTGCCAGCAGCGTCGGACTTAACACAGATACGCAGTATTTT. It specifies CASSVGLNTDTQYF.

This clonotype was recorded at least ten times. The chain carries TRBV29-1 and TRBJ1-1; TRBD1 might be the D (6 bases). The germline V gene encodes CDR1 SQVTM and CDR2 ANQGSEA. V was pared by 6 bases and J by 5 bases, with 16 bases between. This CDR3 spans 13 amino acids. In nucleotides, the CDR3 is TGCAGCGTGGGGGGGCGACAGAGGACTGAAGCTTTCTTT. Translated, it gives CSVGGRQRTEAFF.

At least ten counts were recorded for this clonotype. CDR3 DNA sequence: TGCAGCGTTTATGAGGTAATGAACACTGAAGCTTTCTTT. Protein sequence: CSVYEVMNTEAFF. The V call is TRBV29-1, the J call TRBJ1-1; unclear D gene. The CDR3 is 13 amino acids. V was cut by 5 bases and J by 0 bases, with 10 bases left in between. CDR1 and CDR2 (germline): SQVTM, ANQGSEA. Together with reference TRBV29-1 and TRBJ1-1, the CDR3 gives the full variable domain: SAVISQKPSRDICQRGTSLTIQCQVDSQVTMMFWYRQQPGQSLTLIATANQGSEATYESGFVIDKFPISRPNLTFSTLTVSNMSPEDSSIYLCSVYEVMNTEAFFGQGTRLTVV.

This clonotype was counted at least ten times. V gene TRBV10-3 combines with J gene TRBJ2-3, with D perhaps TRBD2 (5 bases). V lost 11 bases, J lost 6 bases, and 18 bases lay in between. The germline V gene encodes CDR1 ENHRY and CDR2 SYGVKD. The CDR3 has 13 residues. The CDR3 coding sequence is TGTGCCGCCCGGGGTGGGAGTCGTGATACGCAGTATTTT. As protein: CAARGGSRDTQYF.

This clonotype was recorded at least ten times. V and J are TRBV6-2 or TRBV6-3 and TRBJ1-1; TRBD1 might be the D (6 bases). CDR1 MNHEY and CDR2 SVGEGT come from the germline V gene. The V end was cut by 2 bases, the J end by 1 base, with 14 bases between. The CDR3 spans 16 residues. The CDR3 DNA is TGTGCCAGCAGTTACGTTCGGGGGCGCGGGAACACTGAAGCTTTCTTT. This codes for CASSYVRGRGNTEAFF.

This clonotype was counted at least ten times. The V call is TRBV10-3, the J call TRBJ2-1; possible D gene TRBD1, 6 bases. V was cut by 7 bases and J by 9 bases, with 16 bases left in between. The germline CDR1 and CDR2 sequences are ENHRY and SYGVKD. The CDR3 has 13 amino acids. CDR3 coding DNA: TGTGCCATCAACAGGGAATATCGTAGTGAGCAGTTCTTC. As protein: CAINREYRSEQFF.

The table lists this clonotype with many counts. The chain couples TRBV5-1 to TRBJ1-2; D remains ambiguous. CDR1 is SGHRS and CDR2 is YFSETQ in the germline V gene. The ends were cut back, 1 base at V and 2 bases at J, with 12 bases in the middle. The CDR3 contains 15 residues. The DNA of the CDR3 is TGCGCCAGCAGCTTGTCTTTCCGCTGGAACTATGGCTACACCTTC. This translates into CASSLSFRWNYGYTF.

This clonotype came up a few times. The rearrangement links TRBV7-8 to TRBJ1-4; weak D call: TRBD1 (6 bases). V gave up 1 base and J gave up 6 bases, with 12 bases separating them. Germline CDR1 is SGHVS and CDR2 is FQNEAQ. There are 15 residues in the CDR3. CDR3 DNA: TGTGCCAGCAGCTTAGAGGCGGGGGCTCATGAAAAACTGTTTTTT. Protein: CASSLEAGAHEKLFF.

The chain combines TRBV25-1 with TRBJ2-1; tentatively, D is TRBD2 (6 bases). In germline, CDR1 is MGHDK, CDR2 SYGVNS. The CDR3 totals 14 residues. Trimming left V 4 bases short and J 6 bases short, with 13 bases between. The DNA for the CDR3 is TGTGCCAGCAGTGCGATACGGGGAGGCAATGAGCAGTTCTTC. Translation: CASSAIRGGNEQFF.

This clonotype was seen a handful of times. V usage is TRBV7-6 and J usage is TRBJ2-7, with D perhaps matching TRBD2 (6 bases). This CDR3 has 15 amino acids. V was pared by 4 bases and J by 5 bases, with 18 bases between. Germline lookup yields CDR1 SGHVS and CDR2 FNYEAQ. CDR3 bases: TGTGCCAGCAGCTCCCTGACGATGACTAGAAACGAGCAGTACGTC. Translating gives CASSSLTMTRNEQYV.

This clonotype was observed many times. The rearrangement uses TRBV24-1 and TRBJ2-3; weak D call: TRBD2 (6 bases). There are 12 residues in the CDR3. Germline CDR1 KGHDR, CDR2 SFDVKD. Between the trimmed V and J ends, which lost 6 bases and 6 bases, there was a span of 9 bases. CDR3 sequence: CATSSGGDTQYF. In nucleotides, the CDR3 is TGTGCCACCAGTAGCGGAGGGGATACGCAGTATTTT.

This clonotype was seen ten or more times. This chain uses TRBV29-1 with TRBJ1-5, with 10 nucleotides matching TRBD1. The length of the CDR3 is 14 residues. The ends lost 5 bases at V and 5 bases at J; junction bases unmatched: 6. The germline V gene encodes CDR1 SQVTM and CDR2 ANQGSEA. The chain's CDR3 is CSVIGQGGDQPQHF. CDR3 in DNA: TGCAGCGTTATTGGACAGGGGGGAGATCAGCCCCAGCATTTT.

V gene TRBV5-6 combines with J gene TRBJ2-7, with D possibly TRBD2 on 6 matching bases. The CDR3 has 15 residues. Germline assignment: CDR1 SGHDT and CDR2 YYEEEE. Trimming cost V 4 bases and J 7 bases, with 21 bases left between them. The CDR3 region has the DNA TGTGCCAGCAGCGTTGGGACTCCATCATTGGGGGAGCAGTACGTC. It encodes CASSVGTPSLGEQYV.

The gene calls are TRBV6-1 and TRBJ2-7, with 9 bases lining up with TRBD2. The germline V gene encodes CDR1 MNHNS and CDR2 SASEGT. The V and J ends lost 6 bases and 4 bases, in that order; junction bases with no gene match: 7. The CDR3 covers 14 residues. This CDR3 reads CASRQAGGLYEQYV. CDR3 bases: TGTGCCAGCAGGCAAGCGGGAGGACTATACGAGCAGTACGTC.